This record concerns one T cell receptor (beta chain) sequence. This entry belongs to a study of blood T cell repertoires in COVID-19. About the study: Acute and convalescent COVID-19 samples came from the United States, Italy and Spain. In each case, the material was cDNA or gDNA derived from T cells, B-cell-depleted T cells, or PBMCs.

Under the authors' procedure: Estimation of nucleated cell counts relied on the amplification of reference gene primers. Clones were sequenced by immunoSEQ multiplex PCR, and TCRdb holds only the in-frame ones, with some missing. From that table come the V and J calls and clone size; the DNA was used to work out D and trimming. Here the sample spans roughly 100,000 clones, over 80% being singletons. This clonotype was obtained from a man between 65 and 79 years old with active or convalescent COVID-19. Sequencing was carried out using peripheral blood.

CDR3 protein: CASSLTMTGGYEQYF. CDR3 nucleotide sequence: TGTGCCAGCAGCTTAACTATGACGGGGGGCTACGAGCAGTACTTC. The chain couples TRBV7-3 to TRBJ2-7; 7 nucleotides align to TRBD2. The CDR3 contains 15 residues. V gave up 0 bases and J gave up 3 bases; unmatched junction bases: 5. From germline, CDR1 is SGHTA and CDR2 FQGTGA.